Listed here are 29 T cell receptor beta chains from one sample, sequenced in a study of sequential checkpoint blockade in melanoma. This table comes from immunoSEQ multiplex PCR, and its TCRdb copy is limited to in-frame clones, with some not included. The repertoire includes roughly 6,000 clones, under 25% of them detected once, and about 16% sits in the top ten. The treatment: randomized to nivolumab then ipilimumab (arm A) or the reverse (arm B). Sequences were derived from tumor tissue (inferred from file names), sampled from a patient given nivolumab and ipilimumab in sequence. These receptors were collected from a human donor with melanoma.

V is TRBV14 and J is TRBJ1-2; D is unresolved. CDR1 and CDR2 from the germline V gene are SGHDN and FVKESK. V was trimmed by 6 bases and J by 6 bases, leaving 17 bases between them. This CDR3 has 14 residues. CDR3 nucleotide sequence: TGTGCCAGCAGTCCTAGCGGCAGGCGGGATGGCTACACCTTC. The encoded protein is CASSPSGRRDGYTF.

This clone is termed medium-sized. This chain uses TRBV9 with TRBJ2-5; D is perhaps TRBD1 (6 bases). Per germline, CDR1 SGDLS and CDR2 YYNGEE. CDR3 size: 13 residues. Trimming took 2 bases from V and 2 from J, leaving 7 bases between them. In DNA, the CDR3 is TGTGCCAGCAGCGTCGGACAGCAAGAGACCCAGTACTTC. Translating gives CASSVGQQETQYF.

This clone was seen ten or more times. This chain connects TRBV9 to TRBJ1-5, with TRBD1 as a possible D gene (6 bases). The CDR3 length is 14 residues. CDR1 is SGDLS and CDR2 is YYNGEE in the germline V gene. V was clipped by 6 bases and J by 0 bases, with 10 bases between them. The CDR3 is CASNRVGSNQPQHF. The CDR3 region has the DNA TGTGCCAGCAACAGGGTGGGTAGCAATCAGCCCCAGCATTTT.

This clone was recorded at least ten times. The rearrangement uses TRBV11-3 and TRBJ2-1; possibly TRBD2 for D (6 bases). With 6 bases removed from V and 0 bases from J, the gap between germline ends came to 15 bases. Germline loops: CDR1 SGHNT, CDR2 YENEEA. The CDR3 covers 16 residues. The CDR3 sequence is CASRNGGTGSYNEQFF. The DNA for the CDR3 is TGTGCCAGCAGGAATGGGGGGACGGGCTCCTACAATGAGCAGTTCTTC. Supplemented by reference TRBV11-3 and TRBJ2-1, the full variable domain reads EAGVVQSPRYKIIEKKQPVAFWCNPISGHNTLYWYLQNLGQGPELLIRYENEEAVDDSQLPKDRFSAERLKGVDSTLKIQPAELGDSAVYLCASRNGGTGSYNEQFFGPGTRLTVL.

Only a few counts were recorded for this clone. The chain has TRBV14 and TRBJ1-2; 9 nucleotides agree with TRBD1. Per the germline V gene, CDR1 is SGHDN and CDR2 is FVKESK. This CDR3 region has 14 residues. V gave up 1 base and J gave up 11 bases; unmatched junction bases: 8. For the CDR3, the DNA is TGTGCCAGCAGCCAAGGCCCGTGGACAGGGGATTACACCTTC. Its translation is CASSQGPWTGDYTF.

By frequency in the sample, this clone is large. The rearrangement joins TRBV6-8 to TRBJ1-1, with D hard to call. This CDR3 has 12 residues. Germline V gene data show CDR1 as MNHGY and CDR2 as SAAAGT. V lost 7 bases and J 0 bases, leaving 6 bases between the germline ends. The CDR3 region is CASKPLNTEAFF. CDR3 DNA sequence: TGTGCCAGCAAACCTCTGAACACTGAAGCTTTCTTT.

This clone was seen at least ten times. V usage is TRBV6-8 and J usage is TRBJ1-1, with 9 bases aligning to TRBD1. Losses at the gene ends were 0 bases for V and 0 bases for J; bases not matched to a gene: 5. Germline lookup yields CDR1 MNHGY and CDR2 SAAAGT. This CDR3 contains 17 residues. Here the CDR3 DNA reads TGTGCCAGCAGTTACTCCACCGGGACAGGGATGAACACTGAAGCTTTCTTT. This sequence encodes CASSYSTGTGMNTEAFF.

This clone was found a few times. The chain carries TRBV14 and TRBJ1-1, with D possibly TRBD1 on 5 matching bases. This CDR3 contains 15 residues. The germline V gene has CDR1 SGHDN and CDR2 FVKESK. Trimming cost V 0 bases and J 0 bases, with 8 bases left between them. The CDR3 here is CASSQEGQMNTEAFF. CDR3 nucleotide sequence: TGTGCCAGCAGCCAAGAGGGGCAGATGAACACTGAAGCTTTCTTT.

V usage is TRBV5-1 and J usage is TRBJ2-3, with a tentative D call TRBD2 (6 bases). The CDR3 is made up of 16 amino acids. V shed 1 base and J shed 1 base, with 13 bases lying between them. Germline values: CDR1 SGHRS, CDR2 YFSETQ. The CDR3 region has the DNA TGCGCCAGCAGCTTGTCCGGGGGACGGGGCACAGATACGCAGTATTTT. Protein: CASSLSGGRGTDTQYF.

This clone was seen at least ten times. The chain links TRBV7-6 to TRBJ1-5, with 12 bases fitting TRBD1. Germline-derived CDR1 and CDR2 are SGHVS and FNYEAQ. This CDR3 is built from 17 residues. V gave up 4 bases and J gave up 7 bases; unmatched junction bases: 11. The CDR3 is CASSYGTGGLAGQPQHF. The CDR3, as DNA: TGTGCCAGCAGCTATGGGACAGGGGGCCTGGCAGGCCAGCCCCAGCATTTT.

This chain uses TRBV1 with TRBJ2-7. TRBV1 is deemed a pseudogene. The CDR3 runs 15 residues. CDR3 DNA: TGCGCCAGCAGCCCGCGAAGGGACCGTTCCTACGAGCAGTACTTC. It translates to CASSPRRDRSYEQYF.

The V and J genes are TRBV29-1 and TRBJ2-2; a possible D gene is TRBD2 (5 bases). There are 14 residues in the CDR3. The germline gives CDR1 SQVTM, CDR2 ANQGSEA. V lost 7 bases, J lost 1 base, and 13 bases lay in between. The CDR3, as DNA: TGCAGCGGTCAAGGCGCGGGGAACACCGGGGAGCTGTTTTTT. Translating gives CSGQGAGNTGELFF.

This rearrangement joins TRBV5-1 to TRBJ1-1; TRBD1 is a possible D gene (5 bases). V gave up 5 bases and J gave up 4 bases, with 18 bases separating them. The CDR3 runs to 15 residues. CDR1 SGHRS and CDR2 YFSETQ come from the germline V gene. CDR3 protein: CASSSGPGPTTEAFF. The CDR3 DNA follows: TGCGCCAGCAGTTCGGGACCCGGACCGACCACTGAAGCTTTCTTT.

This sequence joins TRBV2 and TRBJ1-2; no reliable D call. CDR3 length equals 13 residues. CDR1 is SNHLY, CDR2 FYNNEI, per germline. The V end lost 5 bases, the J end lost 3 bases, and 10 bases lay between the germline ends. CDR3 DNA: TGTGCCAGCAGTTACGCCAGAGACTATGGCTACACCTTC. Its protein product is CASSYARDYGYTF.

This clone came up a few times. The chain couples TRBV15 to TRBJ2-7; D might be TRBD1 (6 bases). The germline V and J ends were trimmed by 1 base and 4 bases, with 14 bases remaining between them. The germline V gene has CDR1 LNHNV and CDR2 YYDKDF (reference sequence). The CDR3 runs to 15 residues. This CDR3 reads CATSRGRGTQYEQYF. DNA for the CDR3: TGTGCCACCAGCAGAGGCAGGGGTACCCAGTACGAGCAGTACTTC.

By share, this clone counts as medium-sized. The rearrangement uses TRBV6-8 and TRBJ1-1; tentatively, D is TRBD1 (5 bases). Germline V gene sequence: CDR1 MNHGY, CDR2 SAAAGT. This CDR3 has 16 amino acids. V dropped 5 bases and J dropped 5 bases, with 21 bases sitting between them. As DNA, the CDR3 is TGTGCCAGCAGTCCCACGACCGGTGGGGGTTGGACTGAAGCTTTCTTT. This sequence encodes CASSPTTGGGWTEAFF.

In its sample, this clone ranks as medium-sized. The rearrangement joins TRBV11-3 to TRBJ1-1, with TRBD1 identical over 7 bases. The germline CDR1 and CDR2 sequences are SGHNT and YENEEA. After removal of 1 base from V and 5 bases from J, the junction contained 10 bases not matched to a gene. The CDR3 is made up of 16 amino acids. The CDR3, as DNA: TGTGCCAGCAGCTTAGGACAGGGAAGAGTAGGGACTGAAGCTTTCTTT. It codes for CASSLGQGRVGTEAFF.

Comment on this clone: Other nucleotide sequences from this sample produce the same CDR3. The CDR3 DNA sequence: TGTGCCAGCTCACCAGACAGGAACTATGGCTACACCTTC. It specifies CASSPDRNYGYTF. The V gene is TRBV18, the J gene TRBJ1-2, with D perhaps TRBD1 (6 bases). This CDR3 spans 13 amino acids. Germline CDR1 KGHSH, CDR2 LQKENI. Trimming stripped 2 bases from V and 2 bases from J, with 6 bases between. The full variable domain, completed using reference TRBV18 and TRBJ1-2, is NAGVMQNPRHLVRRRGQEARLRCSPMKGHSHVYWYRQLPEEGLKFMVYLQKENIIDESGMPKERFSAEFPKEGPSILRIQQVVRGDSAAYFCASSPDRNYGYTFGSGTRLTVV.

This clone was observed many times. The V gene is TRBV11-3, the J gene TRBJ1-4; 7 bases match TRBD1. V shed 2 bases and J 4 bases; nucleotides not matched to a gene: 7. CDR1 and CDR2 (germline): SGHNT, YENEEA. The CDR3 loop spans 16 amino acids. CDR3 sequence (DNA): TGTGCCAGCAGCTTAATTGGGGACAGAGATAATGAAAAACTGTTTTTT. The encoded protein is CASSLIGDRDNEKLFF.

This clone has only a few counts. The V and J genes are TRBV18 and TRBJ1-2, with D uncertain. The CDR3 loop spans 13 amino acids. Germline V gives CDR1 KGHSH, CDR2 LQKENI. V was cut by 3 bases and J by 4 bases, with 9 bases left in between. The CDR3 DNA sequence: TGTGCCAGCTCACCGTTTCGGGGCTATGGCTACACCTTC. It is translated as CASSPFRGYGYTF.

This clone came up a few times. The gene calls are TRBV6-8 and TRBJ1-5; TRBD1 agrees at 7 bases. The CDR3 loop spans 17 amino acids. The germline V gene encodes CDR1 MNHGY and CDR2 SAAAGT. J gave up 3 bases and V 6 bases, and 14 bases lay outside the gene matches. The DNA for the CDR3 is TGTGCCAGCAGGAAAAGAACCGGGGGGACAGCCAATCAGCCCCAGCATTTT. Residues: CASRKRTGGTANQPQHF.

This clone was seen at least ten times. The CDR3 nucleotides are TGTGCCAGCAGCTTGGTCCCGGGACAGGGGAACACTGAAGCTTTCTTT. It translates to CASSLVPGQGNTEAFF. V and J are TRBV11-3 and TRBJ1-1; 9 bases map to TRBD1. Germline lookup yields CDR1 SGHNT and CDR2 YENEEA. This CDR3 spans 16 amino acids. The trim removed 3 bases at V and 1 base at J, leaving 6 bases unmatched.

This clone was counted a few times. The CDR3 reads CASSPPNTDDTQYF. The CDR3 DNA is TGTGCCAGCTCACCACCGAACACGGATGATACGCAGTATTTT. This chain connects TRBV18 to TRBJ2-3; D gene ambiguous. The CDR3 covers 14 residues. The V gene lost 0 bases and the J gene lost 6 bases, with 10 bases spanning the gap. CDR1 is KGHSH, CDR2 LQKENI, per germline.

This clone is classed as medium-sized (0.01 to 0.1%). The chain is built from TRBV6-8 and TRBJ2-2, with D tentatively TRBD1 (6 bases). CDR1 is MNHGY and CDR2 is SAAAGT in the germline V gene. The CDR3 contains 16 residues. Trimming shortened V by 2 bases and J by 5 bases, and 15 bases separated the two germline ends. The CDR3 sequence: CASSYKGTQVTGELFF. CDR3 DNA: TGTGCCAGCAGTTACAAAGGGACACAGGTTACCGGGGAGCTGTTTTTT.

The rearrangement links TRBV11-3 to TRBJ1-2, with a tentative D call TRBD1 (6 bases). Looked up from germline, CDR1 is SGHNT and CDR2 is YENEEA. The CDR3 runs 14 residues. V was pared by 3 bases and J by 7 bases, with 15 bases between. Here the CDR3 reads CASSFRTGIGGYTF. The CDR3 nucleotides read TGTGCCAGCAGCTTCCGTACAGGGATAGGTGGCTACACCTTC. Complete variable domain (other parts from reference TRBV11-3 and TRBJ1-2): EAGVVQSPRYKIIEKKQPVAFWCNPISGHNTLYWYLQNLGQGPELLIRYENEEAVDDSQLPKDRFSAERLKGVDSTLKIQPAELGDSAVYLCASSFRTGIGGYTFGSGTRLTVV.

By share, this clone counts as medium-sized. The chain carries TRBV6-8 and TRBJ2-7, with D perhaps matching TRBD2 (5 bases). Germline V lookup: CDR1 MNHGY, CDR2 SAAAGT. The ends were cut back, 7 bases at V and 0 bases at J, with 13 bases in the middle. The CDR3 spans 14 residues. CDR3 loop: CASTGVADSYEQYF. The CDR3 coding sequence is TGTGCCAGCACCGGGGTGGCGGACTCCTACGAGCAGTACTTC.

This clone has ten or more counts. The gene calls are TRBV11-3 and TRBJ2-3; 9 positions agree with TRBD2. After removal of 5 bases from V and 0 bases from J, the junction contained 9 bases not matched to a gene. The CDR3 contains 17 residues. Germline V gene sequence: CDR1 SGHNT, CDR2 YENEEA. The CDR3 bases are TGTGCCAGCAGCCGTGCTTTAGCGGGGGTTAGCACAGATACGCAGTATTTT. Translating gives CASSRALAGVSTDTQYF.

The chain links TRBV5-1 to TRBJ1-2; 7 bases map to TRBD1. The germline gives CDR1 SGHRS, CDR2 YFSETQ. Trimming took 3 bases from V and 4 from J; bases not matched to a gene: 9. The CDR3 runs to 15 residues. CDR3 loop: CASSWTGQATYGYTF. The CDR3 DNA reads as TGCGCCAGCAGCTGGACCGGACAGGCCACCTATGGCTACACCTTC.

This clone was detected a few times. The rearrangement links TRBV6-8 to TRBJ2-6; no clear D gene. Germline CDR1 and CDR2: MNHGY and SAAAGT. Trimming removed 2 bases from V and 3 bases from J, with 8 bases in between. The CDR3 consists of 15 residues. The CDR3 reads CASSYVGRGANVLTF. In nucleotides, the CDR3 is TGTGCCAGCAGTTACGTCGGGCGTGGGGCCAACGTCCTGACTTTC.